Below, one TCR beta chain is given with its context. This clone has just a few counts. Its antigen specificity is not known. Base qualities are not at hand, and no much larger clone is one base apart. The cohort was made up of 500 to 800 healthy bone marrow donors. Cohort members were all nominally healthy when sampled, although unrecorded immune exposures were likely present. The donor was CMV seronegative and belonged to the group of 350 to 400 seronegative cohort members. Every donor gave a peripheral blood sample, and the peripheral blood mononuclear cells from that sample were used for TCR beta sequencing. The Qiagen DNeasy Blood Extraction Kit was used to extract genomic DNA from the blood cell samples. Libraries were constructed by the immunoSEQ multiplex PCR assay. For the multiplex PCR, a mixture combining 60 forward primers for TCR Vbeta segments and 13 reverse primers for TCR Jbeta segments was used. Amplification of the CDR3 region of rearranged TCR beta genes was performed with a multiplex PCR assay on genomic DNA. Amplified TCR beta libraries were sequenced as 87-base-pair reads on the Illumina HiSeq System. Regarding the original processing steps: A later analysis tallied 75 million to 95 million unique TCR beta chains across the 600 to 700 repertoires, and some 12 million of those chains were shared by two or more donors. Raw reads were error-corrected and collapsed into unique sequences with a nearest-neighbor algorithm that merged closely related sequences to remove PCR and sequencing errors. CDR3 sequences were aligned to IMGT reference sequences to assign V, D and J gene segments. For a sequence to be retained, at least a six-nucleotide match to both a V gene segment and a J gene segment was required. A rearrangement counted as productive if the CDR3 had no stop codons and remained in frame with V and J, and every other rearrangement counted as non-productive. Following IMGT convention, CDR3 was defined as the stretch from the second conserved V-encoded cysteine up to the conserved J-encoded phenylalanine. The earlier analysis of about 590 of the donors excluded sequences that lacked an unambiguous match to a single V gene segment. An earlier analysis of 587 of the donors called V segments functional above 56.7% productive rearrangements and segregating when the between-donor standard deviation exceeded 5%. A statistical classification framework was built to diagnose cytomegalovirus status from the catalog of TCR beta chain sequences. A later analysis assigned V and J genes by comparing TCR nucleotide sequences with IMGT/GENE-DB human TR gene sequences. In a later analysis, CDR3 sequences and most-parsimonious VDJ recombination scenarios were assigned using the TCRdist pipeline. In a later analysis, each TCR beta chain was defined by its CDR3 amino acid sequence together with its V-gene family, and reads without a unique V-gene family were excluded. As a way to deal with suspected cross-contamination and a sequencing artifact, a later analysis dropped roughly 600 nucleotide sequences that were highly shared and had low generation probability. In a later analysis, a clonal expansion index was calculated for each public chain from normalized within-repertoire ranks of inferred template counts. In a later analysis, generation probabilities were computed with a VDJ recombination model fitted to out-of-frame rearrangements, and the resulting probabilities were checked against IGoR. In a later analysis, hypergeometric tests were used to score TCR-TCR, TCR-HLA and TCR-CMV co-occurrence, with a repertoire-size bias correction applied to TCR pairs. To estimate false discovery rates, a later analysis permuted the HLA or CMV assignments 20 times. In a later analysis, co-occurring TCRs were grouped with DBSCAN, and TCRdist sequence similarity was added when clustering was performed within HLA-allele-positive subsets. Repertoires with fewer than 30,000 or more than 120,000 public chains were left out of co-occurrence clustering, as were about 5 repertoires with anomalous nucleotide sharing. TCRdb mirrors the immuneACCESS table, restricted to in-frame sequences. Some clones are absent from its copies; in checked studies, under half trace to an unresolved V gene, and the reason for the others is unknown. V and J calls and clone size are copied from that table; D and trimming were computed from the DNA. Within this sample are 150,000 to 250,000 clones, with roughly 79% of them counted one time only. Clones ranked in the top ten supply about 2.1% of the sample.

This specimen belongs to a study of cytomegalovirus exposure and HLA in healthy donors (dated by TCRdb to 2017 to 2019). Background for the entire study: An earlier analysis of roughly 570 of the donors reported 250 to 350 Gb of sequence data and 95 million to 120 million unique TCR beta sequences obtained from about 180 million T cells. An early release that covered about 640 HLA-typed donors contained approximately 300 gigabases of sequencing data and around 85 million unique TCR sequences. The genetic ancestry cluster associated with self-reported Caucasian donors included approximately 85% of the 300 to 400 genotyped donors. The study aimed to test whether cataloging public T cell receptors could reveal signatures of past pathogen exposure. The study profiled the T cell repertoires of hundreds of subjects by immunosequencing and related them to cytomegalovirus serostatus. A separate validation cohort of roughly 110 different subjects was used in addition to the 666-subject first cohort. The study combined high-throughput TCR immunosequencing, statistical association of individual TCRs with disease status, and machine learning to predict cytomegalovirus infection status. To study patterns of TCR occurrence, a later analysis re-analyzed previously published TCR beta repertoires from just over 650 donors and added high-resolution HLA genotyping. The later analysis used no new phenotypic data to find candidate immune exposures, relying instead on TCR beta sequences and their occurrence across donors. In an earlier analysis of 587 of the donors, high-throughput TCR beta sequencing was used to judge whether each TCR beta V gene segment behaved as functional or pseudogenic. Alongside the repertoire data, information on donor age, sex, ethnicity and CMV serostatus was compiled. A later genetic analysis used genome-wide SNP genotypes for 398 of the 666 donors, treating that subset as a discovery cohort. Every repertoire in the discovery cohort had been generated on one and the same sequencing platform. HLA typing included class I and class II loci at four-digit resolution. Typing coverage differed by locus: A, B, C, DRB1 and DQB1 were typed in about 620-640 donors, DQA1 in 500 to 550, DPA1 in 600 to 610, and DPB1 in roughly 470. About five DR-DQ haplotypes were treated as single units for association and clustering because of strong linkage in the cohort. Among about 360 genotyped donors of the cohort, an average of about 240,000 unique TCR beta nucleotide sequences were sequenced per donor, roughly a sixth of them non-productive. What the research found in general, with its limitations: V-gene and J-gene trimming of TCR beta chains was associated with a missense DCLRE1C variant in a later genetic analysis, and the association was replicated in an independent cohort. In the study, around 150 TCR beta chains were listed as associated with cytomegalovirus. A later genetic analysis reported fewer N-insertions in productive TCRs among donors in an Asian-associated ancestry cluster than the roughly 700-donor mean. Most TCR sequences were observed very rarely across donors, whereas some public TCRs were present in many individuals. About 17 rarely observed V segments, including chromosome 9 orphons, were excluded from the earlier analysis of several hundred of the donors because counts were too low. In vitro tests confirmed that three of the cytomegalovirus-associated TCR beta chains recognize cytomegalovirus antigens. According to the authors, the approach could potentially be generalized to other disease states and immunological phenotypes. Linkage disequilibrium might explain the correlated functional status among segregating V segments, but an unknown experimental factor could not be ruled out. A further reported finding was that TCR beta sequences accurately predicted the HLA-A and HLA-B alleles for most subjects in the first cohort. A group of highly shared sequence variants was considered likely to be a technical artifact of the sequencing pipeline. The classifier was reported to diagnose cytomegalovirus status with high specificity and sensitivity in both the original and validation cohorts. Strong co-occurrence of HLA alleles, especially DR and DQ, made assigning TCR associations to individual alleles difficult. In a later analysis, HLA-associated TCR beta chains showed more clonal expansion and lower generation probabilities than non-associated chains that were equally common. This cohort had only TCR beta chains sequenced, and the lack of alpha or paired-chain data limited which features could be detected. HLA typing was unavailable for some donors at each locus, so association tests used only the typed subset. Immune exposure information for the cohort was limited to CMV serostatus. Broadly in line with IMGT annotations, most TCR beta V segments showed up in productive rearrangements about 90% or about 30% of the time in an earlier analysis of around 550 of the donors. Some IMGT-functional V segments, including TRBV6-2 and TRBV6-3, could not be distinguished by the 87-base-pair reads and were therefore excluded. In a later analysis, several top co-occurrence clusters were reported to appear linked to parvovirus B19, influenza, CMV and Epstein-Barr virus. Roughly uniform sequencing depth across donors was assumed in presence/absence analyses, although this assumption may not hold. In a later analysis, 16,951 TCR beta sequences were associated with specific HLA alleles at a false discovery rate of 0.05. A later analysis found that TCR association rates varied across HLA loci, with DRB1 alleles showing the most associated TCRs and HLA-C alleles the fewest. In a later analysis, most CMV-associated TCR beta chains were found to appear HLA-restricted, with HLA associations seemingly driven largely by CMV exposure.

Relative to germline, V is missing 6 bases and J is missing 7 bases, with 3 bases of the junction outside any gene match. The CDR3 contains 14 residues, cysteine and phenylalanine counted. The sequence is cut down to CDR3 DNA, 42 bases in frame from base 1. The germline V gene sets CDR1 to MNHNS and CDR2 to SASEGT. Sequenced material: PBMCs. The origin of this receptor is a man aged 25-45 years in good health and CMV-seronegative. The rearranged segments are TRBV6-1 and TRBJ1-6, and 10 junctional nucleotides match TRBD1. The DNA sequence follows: TGTGCCAGCAGCCGGGACAGGGGAAATTCACCCCTCCACTTT. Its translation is CASSRDRGNSPLHF.